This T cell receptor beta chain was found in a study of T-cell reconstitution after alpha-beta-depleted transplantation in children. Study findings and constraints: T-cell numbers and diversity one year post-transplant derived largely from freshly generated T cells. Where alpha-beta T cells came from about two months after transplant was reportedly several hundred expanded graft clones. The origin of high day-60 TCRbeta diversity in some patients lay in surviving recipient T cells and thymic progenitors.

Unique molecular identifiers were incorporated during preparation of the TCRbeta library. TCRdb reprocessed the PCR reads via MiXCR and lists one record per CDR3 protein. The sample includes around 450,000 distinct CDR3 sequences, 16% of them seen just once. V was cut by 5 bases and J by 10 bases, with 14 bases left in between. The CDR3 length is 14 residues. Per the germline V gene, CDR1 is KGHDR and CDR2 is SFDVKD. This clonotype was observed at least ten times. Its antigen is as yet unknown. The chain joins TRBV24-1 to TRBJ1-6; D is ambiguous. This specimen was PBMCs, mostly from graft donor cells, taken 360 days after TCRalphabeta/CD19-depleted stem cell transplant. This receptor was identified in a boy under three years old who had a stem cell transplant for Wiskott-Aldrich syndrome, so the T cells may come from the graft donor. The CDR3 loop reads CATSARTLGSPLHF. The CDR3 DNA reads TGTGCCACCAGTGCCCGAACCTTGGGATCACCCCTCCACTTT.